One sample yielded the 13 T cell receptor beta chains listed below, sequenced in a study of cytomegalovirus exposure and HLA in healthy donors. It was with 60 Vbeta and 13 Jbeta primers that the PCR ran. Sequenced by immunoSEQ multiplex PCR; TCRdb stores in-frame clones only, minus some. The sample gives approximately 220,000 clones, about four fifths of which show up once; 2.9% is in the top ten. Sequences were obtained from PBMCs. These TCRs come from a man younger than 40 in good health and CMV-seronegative.

The chain employs TRBV27 and TRBJ2-1; possible D gene TRBD1, 5 bases. Trimming pared 6 bases from V and 5 bases from J, leaving 17 bases between. This CDR3 has 15 amino acids. CDR1 MNHEY and CDR2 SMNVEV come from the germline V gene (reference sequence). CDR3 sequence (DNA): TGTGCCAGCAGACCACAGGCGCTCAACGACAATGAGCAGTTCTTC. Its translation: CASRPQALNDNEQFF.

The rearrangement joins TRBV4-3 to TRBJ2-7, with 7 bases fitting TRBD2. Germline CDR1 and CDR2: LGHNA and YSLEER. This CDR3 spans 15 amino acids. V gave up 2 bases and J gave up 6 bases; unmatched junction bases: 10. As DNA, the CDR3 is TGCGCCAGCAGCCAATATTTTGGGGGGGACGCCGAGCAGTACTTC. Its translation: CASSQYFGGDAEQYF.

The rearrangement links TRBV11-2 to TRBJ2-1, with TRBD2 matching over 9 bases. The V gene end was trimmed by 5 bases and the J gene end by 8 bases; junction bases not matched to a gene: 16. CDR3 size: 17 residues. The germline V gene has CDR1 SGHAT and CDR2 FQNNGV. CDR3 nucleotides: TGTGCCAGCAGCCTCAGCCCGGGACTAGCTACTTACCATGAGCAGTTCTTC. Translating gives CASSLSPGLATYHEQFF.

Comment on this clone: Compared with germline, one end of the junction differs, possibly owing to a read error. The genes are TRBV6-1 and TRBJ1-4; maybe TRBD1 (6 bases). The CDR3 sequence is 18 residues long. Per germline, CDR1 MNHNS and CDR2 SASEGT. The CDR3 region has the DNA TGTGCCAGCAGGGAAGAGGGGGTAGGGGTAGAGGGGAATGAAAAACTGTTTTTT. Translation: CASREEGVGVEGNEKLFF.

This clone was seen only once. V and J are TRBV9 and TRBJ2-5, with 7 bases lining up with TRBD2. V lost 4 bases and J lost 2; bases outside the gene matches: 2. Germline CDR1 is SGDLS and CDR2 is YYNGEE. This CDR3 contains 13 residues. CDR3: CASSLGLQETQYF. CDR3 sequence (DNA): TGTGCCAGCAGCTTGGGACTACAAGAGACCCAGTACTTC.

There are a few counts of this clone. Distinct nucleotide sequences in the sample also encode this CDR3. The chain is built from TRBV6-5 and TRBJ2-3; the D gene is possibly TRBD1 (6 bases). CDR3 length equals 15 residues. Germline CDR1 is MNHEY and CDR2 is SVGAGI. Between the trimmed V and J ends, which lost 0 bases and 2 bases, there was a span of 9 bases. The CDR3 loop reads CASSYSGQLTDTQYF. The CDR3 coding sequence is TGTGCCAGCAGTTACTCGGGACAACTCACAGATACGCAGTATTTT.

The J gene is TRBJ2-2, the V gene TRBV15; D perhaps matches TRBD1 (5 bases). The germline gives CDR1 LNHNV, CDR2 YYDKDF (reference sequence). The CDR3 is 16 residues long. The V gene lost 0 bases and the J gene lost 6 bases, with 14 bases spanning the gap. The CDR3 region has the DNA TGTGCCACCAGCAGAGACACCAGGGTTGGACCCGGGGAGCTGTTTTTT. It specifies CATSRDTRVGPGELFF.

The rearrangement uses TRBV7-9 and TRBJ2-3, with D hard to call. CDR3 length equals 12 residues. V dropped 3 bases and J dropped 5 bases, with 6 bases sitting between them. Germline CDR1 and CDR2: SEHNR and FQNEAQ (reference sequence). CDR3 bases: TGTGCCAGCAGCTTTTCCAGAGATACGCAGTATTTT. Its protein product is CASSFSRDTQYF.

V and J are TRBV27 and TRBJ2-7; 11 nucleotides agree with TRBD2. V shed 5 bases, J shed 3 bases, and the junction held 6 bases outside the gene matches. Per the germline V gene, CDR1 is MNHEY and CDR2 is SMNVEV (reference sequence). The CDR3 loop spans 15 amino acids. As DNA, the CDR3 is TGTGCCAGCAGTGTCATAGCGGGGGGGTACTACGAGCAGTACTTC. This encodes CASSVIAGGYYEQYF.

A single count supports this clone. The V gene is TRBV19, the J gene TRBJ2-7; tentatively, D is TRBD1 (6 bases). The germline V and J ends were trimmed by 0 bases and 2 bases, with 11 bases remaining between them. The germline gives CDR1 LNHDA, CDR2 SQIVND (reference sequence). The length of the CDR3 is 15 residues. This CDR3 is CASSIEGTFPYEQYF. The CDR3 DNA reads TGTGCCAGTAGTATAGAGGGGACATTCCCCTACGAGCAGTACTTC.

The V gene is TRBV18, the J gene TRBJ2-5, with D perhaps matching TRBD1 (5 bases). Germline CDR1 reads KGHSH; CDR2 reads LQKENI. There are 15 residues in the CDR3. The V gene lost 3 bases and the J gene lost 1 base, with 12 bases spanning the gap. CDR3 amino acids: CASSPRQGSQETQYF. CDR3 sequence (DNA): TGTGCCAGCTCACCGAGGCAGGGAAGCCAAGAGACCCAGTACTTC.

The chain has TRBV5-1 and TRBJ2-1, with TRBD2 matching over 8 bases. Germline CDR1 is SGHRS and CDR2 is YFSETQ. Trimming removed 4 bases from V and 0 bases from J; junction bases left unmatched: 6. CDR3 length equals 16 residues. In DNA, the CDR3 is TGCGCCAGCAGCCCCGCAAGCGGGAGCTCCTACAATGAGCAGTTCTTC. Protein product: CASSPASGSSYNEQFF.

This clone was seen only a few times. The junction departs from germline at one end; a sequencing error may be responsible. The chain is built from TRBV7-9 and TRBJ1-6; 8 bases line up with TRBD1. The V gene's germline CDR1 is SEHNR and CDR2 FQNEAQ (reference sequence). The CDR3 runs 14 residues. CDR3 nucleotides: TGTTCCAGCAGCGCGGGACAGGTGGGTTCACCCCTCCACTTT. This sequence encodes CSSSAGQVGSPLHF.